This T cell receptor beta chain was sequenced in a study of OX40 agonist ivuxolimab in advanced cancers. Study background: Earlier treatment with anti-PD-1, anti-PD-L1 or anti-CTLA-4 was permitted, and roughly 42% had received some.

Libraries were prepared by immunoSEQ multiplex PCR; TCRdb keeps only in-frame clonotypes and omits some of them. This sample has 74,000 or so clones; approximately 85% occur once, and the top ten carry around 2.1%. On cycle 4 day 1 and cycle 7 day 1, as well as at baseline, blood was sampled. Details on this clone: What it binds is unknown.

In germline, CDR1 is SGDLS, CDR2 YYNGEE. This CDR3 spans 15 amino acids. Trimming shortened V by 0 bases and J by 0 bases, and 6 bases separated the two germline ends. Study results and limitations: Also present in some nonresponders was a low level of normalized T-cell clonal expansion.

The chain uses TRBV9 and TRBJ1-4; D is unclear. The clonotype originates from an adult with an advanced solid tumor such as melanoma, head and neck, liver or kidney cancer. This specimen was CD4+ or CD8+ T cells sorted from blood, taken in a trial of the OX40 agonist ivuxolimab. CDR3 region: CASSVGRPTNEKLFF. The CDR3 nucleotides read TGTGCCAGCAGCGTAGGGAGACCAACTAATGAAAAACTGTTTTTT.